This T cell receptor (beta chain) emerged from a study of cytomegalovirus exposure and HLA in healthy donors. The study drew the donors from its roughly 130-subject validation cohort, separate from the roughly 670-subject first cohort. Study-level results: Investigators reported over 150 TCR beta chains as tied to cytomegalovirus. In vitro checks showed that three CMV-associated chains really do target CMV antigens.

Trimming removed 2 bases at V and 3 bases at J, with 11 bases between. The CDR3 totals 16 residues. CDR1 MNHEY and CDR2 SVGAGI come from the germline V gene. Sequenced by immunoSEQ multiplex PCR; TCRdb stores in-frame clones only, minus some. This sample carries around 130,000 clones, roughly 89% of them seen once, and the ten largest clones take around 3.4%. A remark on this clone: What it binds is not known.

J is TRBJ2-6 and V is TRBV6-5; D possibly corresponds to TRBD1 (6 bases). The receptor comes from a man aged 25 to 40 in good health and CMV-seronegative. Sequencing was carried out using PBMCs. The DNA for the CDR3 is TGTGCCAGCAGTTACCTCACAGGGAATGGGGCCAACGTCCTGACTTTC. This encodes CASSYLTGNGANVLTF.